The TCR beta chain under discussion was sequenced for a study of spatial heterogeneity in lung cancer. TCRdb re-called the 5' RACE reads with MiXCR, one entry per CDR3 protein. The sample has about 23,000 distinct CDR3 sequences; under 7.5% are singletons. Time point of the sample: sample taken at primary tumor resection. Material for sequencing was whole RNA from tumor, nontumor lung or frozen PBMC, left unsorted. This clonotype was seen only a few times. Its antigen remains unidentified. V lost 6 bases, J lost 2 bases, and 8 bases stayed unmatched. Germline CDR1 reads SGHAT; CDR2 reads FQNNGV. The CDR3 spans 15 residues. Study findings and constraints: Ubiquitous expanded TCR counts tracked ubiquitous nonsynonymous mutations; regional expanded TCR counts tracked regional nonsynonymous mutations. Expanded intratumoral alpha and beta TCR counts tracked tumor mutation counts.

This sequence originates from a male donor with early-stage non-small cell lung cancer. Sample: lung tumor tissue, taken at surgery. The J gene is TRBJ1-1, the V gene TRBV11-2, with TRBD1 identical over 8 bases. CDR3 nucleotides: TGTGCCAGCAGTTCGCCCAGGGGGCTAAACACTGAAGCTTTCTTT. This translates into CASSSPRGLNTEAFF. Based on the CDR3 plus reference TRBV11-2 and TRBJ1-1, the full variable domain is EAGVAQSPRYKIIEKRQSVAFWCNPISGHATLYWYQQILGQGPKLLIQFQNNGVVDDSQLPKDRFSAERLKGVDSTLKIQPAKLEDSAVYLCASSSPRGLNTEAFFGQGTRLTVV.